One T cell receptor (beta chain) is described in this entry. Its target is not known. This sample was included in a study of cytomegalovirus exposure and HLA in healthy donors. The CDR3 covers 14 residues. CDR1 is GTSNPN, CDR2 SVGIG, per germline (reference sequence). Germline trimming cut 0 bases from V and 0 bases from J; bases unmatched to any gene: 2. The PCR employed 60 Vbeta primers together with 13 Jbeta primers. Here immunoSEQ multiplex PCR was the method, and the copy in TCRdb shows in-frame clones only, minus some. The profile covers approximately 170,000 clones, with roughly 84% appearing a single time and 1% to 1.5% taken by the ten largest. Study results and caveats: For presence/absence analyses, sequencing depth was assumed to be roughly uniform across donors.

The sample comprised PBMCs. The TCR comes from a boy aged 2 to 9 in good health and CMV-seronegative. This sequence joins TRBV30 and TRBJ2-7, with 7 bases identical to TRBD2. The DNA of the CDR3 is TGTGCCTGGAGTGTCGGCGGGAGCTCCTACGAGCAGTACGTC. This encodes CAWSVGGSSYEQYV.